The T cell receptor (beta chain) described here comes from a study of vaccination and CD4 T cells after COVID-19. As for the study in general: Stimulation of cells relied on overlapping spike peptides derived from SARS-CoV-2, HCoV-NL63, HCoV-OC43 and HCoV-229E.

For this clonotype: The antigen is unknown.

The Oncomine TCR Beta short-read assay sequenced DNA from cultured CD4+ T cells. Someone extracted genomic DNA from cultured CD4+ T cells. One entry per CDR3 protein results from TCRdb running MiXCR on the PCR reads. The sample has around 21,000 distinct CDR3 sequences, roughly 63% seen once. Treatment reported: roughly 11-day PBMC culture with coronavirus spike peptide pools or control peptides (ViraFEST assay). Germline values: CDR1 MNHNS, CDR2 SASEGT. The CDR3 contains 14 residues. V lost 6 bases, J lost 8 bases, and 6 bases stayed unmatched. The chain is built from TRBV6-1 and TRBJ1-4; 10 nucleotides match TRBD1. Source material: CD4+ T cells from blood, cultured in vitro. This TCR was recovered from a human donor who had recovered from COVID-19. This CDR3 reads CASRPGQGQEKLFF. CDR3 DNA sequence: TGTGCCAGCAGACCGGGACAGGGGCAGGAAAAACTGTTTTTT.